This T cell receptor beta chain is from a study of blood T cell repertoires in COVID-19. Study details: Samples of COVID-19 (acute and convalescent) were obtained from the United States, Italy and Spain. T cells, B-cell-depleted T cells, or PBMCs provided the cDNA or gDNA that served as material.

Assay used: immunoSEQ multiplex PCR; TCRdb lists only in-frame clones, some missing. This repertoire shows about 59,000 clones, around four fifths found once; its top ten account for approximately 15%. The CDR3 spans 15 residues. V shed 0 bases and J 1 base; nucleotides not matched to a gene: 2. Germline V gives CDR1 LNHNV, CDR2 YYDKDF (reference sequence). The sequence derives from a woman in her seventies with acute or convalescent COVID-19. V gene TRBV15 combines with J gene TRBJ1-1; 7 bases map to TRBD1. Material: peripheral blood. The CDR3 DNA sequence: TGTGCCACCAGCAGAGAAAAGGGGGCGAACACTGAAGCTTTCTTT. Its protein product is CATSREKGANTEAFF.